This T cell receptor beta chain originates from a study of blood T cells in healthy people across ages. Turning to the study itself: About one barcoded TCR beta cDNA was captured per two T cells.

Findings and limits, study-wide: There were more naive CD4+ cells and higher diversity in long-lived donors than in aged donors. Estimates of diversity drawn from one million T cells were considered underestimates.

PCR was performed a second time for about 7 to 12 cycles using a sample-barcoded 5' primer and a J-beta primer mix. TCRdb re-called the 5' RACE reads with MiXCR, one entry per CDR3 protein. The data show about 650,000 distinct CDR3 sequences, 32% seen once. Between the trimmed V and J ends, which lost 5 bases and 5 bases, there was a span of 15 bases. Germline CDR1 SGHTA, CDR2 FQGNSA. There are 14 residues in the CDR3. The sample providers were healthy Caucasian people from Russia, aged about 6 to 90. Points on this clonotype: Its antigen is not identified.

The chain is built from TRBV7-2 and TRBJ1-1; D perhaps matches TRBD1 (5 bases). The sample consisted of blood. The TCR comes from a woman older than 75 in good health. CDR3 in DNA: TGTGCCAGCAGCCACGCTGGGGGAGTGACTGAAGCTTTCTTT. It codes for CASSHAGGVTEAFF.